The 17 T cell receptor beta chains below were found in one sample sequenced in a study of cytomegalovirus exposure and HLA in healthy donors. The PCR employed 60 Vbeta primers together with 13 Jbeta primers. The table came from immunoSEQ multiplex PCR; TCRdb's copy has only in-frame clones and leaves some out. The repertoire holds 180,000 or so clones, with just over 75% as singletons. The sample consisted of PBMCs. These receptors were obtained from a man younger than 35 in good health and CMV-seronegative.

This clone was seen only a few times. The rearrangement joins TRBV2 to TRBJ1-2; no clear D gene. CDR1 SNHLY and CDR2 FYNNEI come from the germline V gene. Trimming took 5 bases from V and 8 from J, leaving 15 bases between them. The CDR3 extends over 13 amino acids. The chain's CDR3 is CASSLYGPGGYTF. The CDR3 DNA follows: TGTGCCAGCAGTCTGTACGGACCGGGAGGCTACACCTTC.

This clone was picked up one time. The V gene is TRBV15, the J gene TRBJ2-3; TRBD2 matches 14 bases. V was clipped by 5 bases and J by 1 base; unmatched bases: 11. The CDR3 covers 19 residues. Germline CDR1 is LNHNV and CDR2 is YYDKDF (reference sequence). The CDR3 protein is CATSVGGTSGREGTDTQYF. The CDR3 DNA is TGTGCCACCAGCGTAGGGGGGACTAGCGGGAGAGAGGGCACAGATACGCAGTATTTT.

The V gene is TRBV21-1, the J gene TRBJ2-1; TRBD2, the table's D call, was not compared with the DNA. TRBV21-1 corresponds to a pseudogene. The CDR3 totals 18 residues. The CDR3 nucleotides are TGTGCCAGCAGCAAAGCGCCCCGTCGAGCGGACTCCTACAATGAGCAGTTCTTC. Translation: CASSKAPRRADSYNEQFF.

The chain combines TRBV5-1 with TRBJ1-1; possible D gene TRBD1, 6 bases. The V and J ends lost 4 bases and 5 bases respectively, with 15 bases between them. This CDR3 has 14 residues. From germline, CDR1 is SGHRS and CDR2 YFSETQ. CDR3 nucleotides: TGCGCCAGCAGCCCCGGACAGCTACGGACTGAAGCTTTCTTT. Translation: CASSPGQLRTEAFF.

This clone was counted a few times. The chain employs TRBV6-6 and TRBJ2-7; a weak D match, TRBD2 (6 bases). V was pared by 7 bases and J by 6 bases, with 16 bases between. The CDR3 has 13 amino acids. The V gene's germline CDR1 is MNHNY and CDR2 SVGAGI (reference sequence). The CDR3, as DNA: TGTGCCAGCAACCTCGGACTGGGGGGCGAGCAGTACTTC. This translates into CASNLGLGGEQYF.

This clone was seen a handful of times. For the CDR3, the DNA is TGTGCTAGTGGGGGACTAGCGGGAGTAGATACGCAGTATTTT. It encodes CASGGLAGVDTQYF. This rearrangement joins TRBV12-5 to TRBJ2-3; 14 positions match TRBD2. Germline V gives CDR1 LGHNT, CDR2 FRNRAP. J was trimmed by 5 bases and V by 6 bases; bases with no gene match: 1. The CDR3 totals 14 residues.

The rearrangement uses TRBV7-2 and TRBJ1-5; tentative D call: TRBD1 (6 bases). The V gene's germline CDR1 is SGHTA and CDR2 FQGNSA. The CDR3 spans 16 residues. The V end was cut by 5 bases, the J end by 0 bases, with 14 bases between. CDR3 in amino acids: CASSSDRLYSNQPQHF. CDR3 bases: TGTGCCAGCAGCAGCGACAGGTTATATAGCAATCAGCCCCAGCATTTT.

This rearrangement joins TRBV9 to TRBJ2-3; 8 bases align to TRBD1. Losses at the gene ends were 2 bases for V and 4 bases for J; bases not matched to a gene: 9. CDR3 length equals 16 residues. CDR1 and CDR2 (germline): SGDLS, YYNGEE. Here the CDR3 DNA reads TGTGCCAGCAGCGTGACAGGGGACGTTCTGGCAGATACGCAGTATTTT. This encodes CASSVTGDVLADTQYF.

This clone has a handful of counts. V usage is TRBV15 and J usage is TRBJ1-1; D ambiguous. This CDR3 comprises 16 residues. Germline V CDR1 and CDR2: LNHNV, YYDKDF (reference sequence). The V gene lost 3 bases and the J gene lost 3 bases, with 17 bases spanning the gap. The CDR3 nucleotides read TGTGCCACCAGCAGTTGGGGAGCGGATTCTGACACTGAAGCTTTCTTT. It codes for CATSSWGADSDTEAFF.

This clone was counted once. The J gene is TRBJ2-2, the V gene TRBV4-3, with D maybe TRBD2 (6 bases). V lost 5 bases to trimming and J lost 5 bases, with 12 bases between them. Germline V gene sequence: CDR1 LGHNA, CDR2 YSLEER. The CDR3 has 14 amino acids. CDR3 sequence (DNA): TGCGCCAGCAGCTTTATTAGCGGTACCGGGGAGCTGTTTTTT. The encoded protein is CASSFISGTGELFF.

The CDR3 sequence: CASSWGTENTEAFF. The CDR3 DNA follows: TGTGCCAGCAGCTGGGGCACCGAGAACACTGAAGCTTTCTTT. This rearrangement joins TRBV5-4 to TRBJ1-1, with TRBD1 as a possible D gene (5 bases). This CDR3 comprises 14 residues. Germline V gives CDR1 SGHNT, CDR2 YYREEE (reference sequence). V dropped 3 bases and J dropped 1 base, with 10 bases sitting between them.

This chain connects TRBV13 to TRBJ2-5; 11 positions agree with TRBD2. Germline-derived CDR1 and CDR2 are PRHDT and FYEKMQ (reference sequence). The CDR3 runs 17 residues. V shed 1 base, J shed 5 bases, and the junction held 9 bases outside the gene matches. Written as DNA, the CDR3 is TGTGCCAGCAGCTTAGAAGGTAGCGGGGGGGCCTTGGAGACCCAGTACTTC. It codes for CASSLEGSGGALETQYF.

This clone was picked up a small number of times. J is TRBJ1-6 and V is TRBV14; 7 bases are shared with TRBD1. The length of the CDR3 is 13 residues. V was pared by 3 bases and J by 13 bases, with 6 bases of the junction left unmatched. CDR1 and CDR2 from the germline V gene are SGHDN and FVKESK. The CDR3 DNA follows: TGTGCCAGCAGCCAGGACAGGCCTGGTCCCCTCCACTTT. Amino acid sequence: CASSQDRPGPLHF.

V is TRBV5-6 and J is TRBJ1-3; D perhaps matches TRBD1 (5 bases). The CDR3 consists of 16 residues. Germline V gives CDR1 SGHDT, CDR2 YYEEEE. Trimming took 3 bases from V and 0 from J, leaving 13 bases between them. CDR3 sequence reads: CASSWGERSSGNTIYF. CDR3 DNA sequence: TGTGCCAGCAGCTGGGGGGAACGGAGCTCTGGAAACACCATATATTTT.

The chain recombines TRBV9 with TRBJ2-7; D unresolved. Germline V gives CDR1 SGDLS, CDR2 YYNGEE. The CDR3 sequence is 12 residues long. V lost 4 bases and J 4 bases, leaving 9 bases between the germline ends. For the CDR3, the DNA is TGTGCCAGCAGCTCAGCCGGGTACGAGCAGTACTTC. It encodes CASSSAGYEQYF.

The chain joins TRBV7-2 to TRBJ2-7; D remains unclear. This CDR3 is built from 12 residues. Trimming pared 5 bases from V and 4 bases from J, leaving 9 bases between. The V gene's germline CDR1 is SGHTA and CDR2 FQGNSA. CDR3 DNA: TGTGCCAGCAGCCCCATGCAGTACGAGCAGTACTTC. Translated, it gives CASSPMQYEQYF.

The V and J genes are TRBV5-1 and TRBJ2-3, with 12 bases lining up with TRBD2. CDR1 and CDR2 (germline): SGHRS, YFSETQ. J lost 2 bases, V lost 4 bases, and 8 bases had no gene match. This CDR3 comprises 17 residues. In nucleotides, the CDR3 is TGCGCCAGCAGCCTCCCCGGACTAGCGGGATACACAGATACGCAGTATTTT. This sequence encodes CASSLPGLAGYTDTQYF.